This T cell receptor beta chain comes out of a study of cytomegalovirus exposure and HLA in healthy donors. For the study at large: A prior study identified 100 million to 130 million unique TCR beta sequences from around 180 million T cells.

The CDR3 extends over 13 amino acids. Germline-derived CDR1 and CDR2 are LNHNV and YYDKDF (reference sequence). The V and J ends lost 1 base and 5 bases respectively, with 9 bases between them. It was with 60 Vbeta and 13 Jbeta primers that the PCR ran. Repertoires were generated with immunoSEQ multiplex PCR, while TCRdb's copy carries only in-frame clones and drops some. This sample has fewer than 110,000 clones, with roughly three quarters found just once. The study's findings and limits: In vitro confirmation showed a few CMV-associated chains to be CMV antigen specific. A prior analysis recorded that most TCR beta V segments were productive about 90% or about 30% of the time.

In the case of this clone: Antigen: not known.

The chain employs TRBV15 and TRBJ2-7; unclear D gene. The receptor was isolated from a woman between 18 and 30 years old in good health and CMV-seropositive. The sample taken for sequencing was PBMCs. The CDR3 region is CATSRVLEDEQYF. CDR3 bases: TGTGCCACCAGCAGAGTTCTAGAGGACGAGCAGTACTTC. The whole variable domain, remainder taken from reference TRBV15 and TRBJ2-7, is DAMVIQNPRYQVTQFGKPVTLSCSQTLNHNVMYWYQQKSSQAPKLLFHYYDKDFNNEADTPDNFQSRRPNTSFCFLDIRSPGLGDTAMYLCATSRVLEDEQYFGPGTRLTVT.